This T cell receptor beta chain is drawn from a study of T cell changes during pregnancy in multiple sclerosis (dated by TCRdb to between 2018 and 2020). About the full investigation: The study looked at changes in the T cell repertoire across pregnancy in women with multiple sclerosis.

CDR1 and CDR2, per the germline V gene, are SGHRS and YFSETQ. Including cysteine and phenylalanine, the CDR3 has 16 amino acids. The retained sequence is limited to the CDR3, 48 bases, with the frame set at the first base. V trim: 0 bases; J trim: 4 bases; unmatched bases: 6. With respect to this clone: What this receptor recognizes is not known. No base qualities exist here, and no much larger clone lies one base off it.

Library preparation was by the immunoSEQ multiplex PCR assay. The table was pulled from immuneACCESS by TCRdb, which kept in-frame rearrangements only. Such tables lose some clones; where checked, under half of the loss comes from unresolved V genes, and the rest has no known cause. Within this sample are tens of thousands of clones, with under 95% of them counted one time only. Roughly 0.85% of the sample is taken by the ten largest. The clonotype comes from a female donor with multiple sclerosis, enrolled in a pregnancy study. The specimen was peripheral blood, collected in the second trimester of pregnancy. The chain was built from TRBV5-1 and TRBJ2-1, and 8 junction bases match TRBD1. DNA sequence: TGCGCCAGCAGCTTGGTGGCAGGGGGCCGGTACAATGAGCAGTTCTTC. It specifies CASSLVAGGRYNEQFF.